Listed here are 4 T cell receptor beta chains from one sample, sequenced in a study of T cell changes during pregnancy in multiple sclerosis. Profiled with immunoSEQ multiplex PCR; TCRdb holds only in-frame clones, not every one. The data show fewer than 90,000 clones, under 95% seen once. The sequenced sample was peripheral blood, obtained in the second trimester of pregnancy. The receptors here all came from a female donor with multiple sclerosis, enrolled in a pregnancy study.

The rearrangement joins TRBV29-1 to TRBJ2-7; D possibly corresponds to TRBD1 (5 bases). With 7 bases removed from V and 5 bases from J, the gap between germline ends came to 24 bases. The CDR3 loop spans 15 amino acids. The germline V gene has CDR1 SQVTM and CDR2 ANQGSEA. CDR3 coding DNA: TGCAGCGGGAGCAAGGGGCAAGGGATTGGCCACGAGCAGTACTTC. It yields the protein CSGSKGQGIGHEQYF.

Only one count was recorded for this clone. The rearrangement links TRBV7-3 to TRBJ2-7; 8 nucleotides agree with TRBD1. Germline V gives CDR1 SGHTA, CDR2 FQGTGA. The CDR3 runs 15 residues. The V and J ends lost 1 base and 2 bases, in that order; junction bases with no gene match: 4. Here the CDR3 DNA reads TGTGCCAGCAGCTTAATGGGACAGGATCCCTACGAGCAGTACTTC. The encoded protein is CASSLMGQDPYEQYF.

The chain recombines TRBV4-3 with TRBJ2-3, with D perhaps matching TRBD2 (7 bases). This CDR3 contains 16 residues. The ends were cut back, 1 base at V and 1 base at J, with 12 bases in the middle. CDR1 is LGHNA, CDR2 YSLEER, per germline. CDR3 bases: TGCGCCAGCAGCCAAGGGGGGCGGGGGCGCACAGATACGCAGTATTTT. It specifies CASSQGGRGRTDTQYF.

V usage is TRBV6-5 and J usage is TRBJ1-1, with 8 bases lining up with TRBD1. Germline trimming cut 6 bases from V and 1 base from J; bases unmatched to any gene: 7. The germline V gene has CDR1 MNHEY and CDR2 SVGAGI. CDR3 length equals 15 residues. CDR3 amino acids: CASRSGTGANTEAFF. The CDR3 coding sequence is TGTGCCAGCAGATCGGGGACAGGAGCGAACACTGAAGCTTTCTTT.